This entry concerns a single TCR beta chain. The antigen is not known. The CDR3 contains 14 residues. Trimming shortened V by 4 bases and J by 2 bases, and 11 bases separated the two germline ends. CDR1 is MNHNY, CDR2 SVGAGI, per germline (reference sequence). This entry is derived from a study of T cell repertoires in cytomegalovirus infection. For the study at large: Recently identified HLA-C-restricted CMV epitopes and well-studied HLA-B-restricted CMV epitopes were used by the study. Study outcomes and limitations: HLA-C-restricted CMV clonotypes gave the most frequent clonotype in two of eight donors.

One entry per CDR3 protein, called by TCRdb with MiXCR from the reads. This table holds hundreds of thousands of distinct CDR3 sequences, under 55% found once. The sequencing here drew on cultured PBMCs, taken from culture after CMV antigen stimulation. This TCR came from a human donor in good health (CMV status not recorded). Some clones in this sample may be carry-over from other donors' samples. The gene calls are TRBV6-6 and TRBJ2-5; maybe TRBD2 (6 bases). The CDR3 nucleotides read TGTGCCAGCAGTTCCCTAGCGCCACAAGAGACCCAGTACTTC. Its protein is CASSSLAPQETQYF.